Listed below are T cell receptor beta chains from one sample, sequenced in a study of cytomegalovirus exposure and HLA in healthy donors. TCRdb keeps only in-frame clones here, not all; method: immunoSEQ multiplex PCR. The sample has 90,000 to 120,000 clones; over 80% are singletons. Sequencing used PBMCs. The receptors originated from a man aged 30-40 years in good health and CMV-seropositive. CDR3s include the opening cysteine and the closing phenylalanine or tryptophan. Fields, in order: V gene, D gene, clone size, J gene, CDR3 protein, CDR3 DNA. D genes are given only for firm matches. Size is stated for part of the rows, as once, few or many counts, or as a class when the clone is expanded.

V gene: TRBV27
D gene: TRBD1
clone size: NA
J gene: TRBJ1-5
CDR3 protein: CASSNQDRAGQPQHF
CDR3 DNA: TGTGCCAGCAGTAATCAGGACAGGGCAGGTCAGCCCCAGCATTTT

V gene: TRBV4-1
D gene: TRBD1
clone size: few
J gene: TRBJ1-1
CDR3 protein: CASSRGQSTEAFF
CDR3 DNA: TGCGCCAGCAGCCGGGGACAGAGCACTGAAGCTTTCTTT

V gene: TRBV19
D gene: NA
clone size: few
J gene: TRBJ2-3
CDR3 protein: CASTRGGSTDTQYF
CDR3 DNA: TGTGCCAGTACGCGTGGCGGAAGCACAGATACGCAGTATTTT

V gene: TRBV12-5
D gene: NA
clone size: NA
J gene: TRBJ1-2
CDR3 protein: CASGLEGSNYGYTF
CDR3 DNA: TGTGCTAGTGGTTTGGAGGGGTCGAACTATGGCTACACCTTC

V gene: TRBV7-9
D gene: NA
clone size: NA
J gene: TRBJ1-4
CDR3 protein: CSSSAIGGATNEKLFF
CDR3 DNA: TGTTCCAGCAGCGCAATAGGGGGGGCAACTAATGAAAAACTGTTTTTT

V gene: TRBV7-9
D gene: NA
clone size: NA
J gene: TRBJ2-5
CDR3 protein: CASSLETGLETQYF
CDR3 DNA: TGTGCCAGCAGCTTAGAAACAGGGCTAGAGACCCAGTACTTC

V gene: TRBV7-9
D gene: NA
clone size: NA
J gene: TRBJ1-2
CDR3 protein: CASSLEEAGANYGYTF
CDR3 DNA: TGTGCCAGCAGCTTAGAGGAGGCAGGGGCTAACTATGGCTACACCTTC

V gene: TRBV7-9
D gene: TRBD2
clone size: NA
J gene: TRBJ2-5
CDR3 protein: CSSSLAGGTEQETQYF
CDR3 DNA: TGTTCCAGCAGCTTAGCGGGGGGGACGGAACAAGAGACCCAGTACTTC

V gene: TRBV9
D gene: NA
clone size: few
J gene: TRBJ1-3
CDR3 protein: CASIRVPGNTIYF
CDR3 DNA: TGTGCCAGCATCCGGGTCCCTGGAAACACCATATATTTT

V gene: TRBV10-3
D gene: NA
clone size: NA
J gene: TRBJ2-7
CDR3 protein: CAISEPKGAYEQYF
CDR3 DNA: TGTGCCATCAGTGAGCCGAAGGGAGCCTACGAGCAGTACTTC

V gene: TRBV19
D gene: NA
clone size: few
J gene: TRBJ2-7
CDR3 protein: CASSPAGAAYEQYF
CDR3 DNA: TGTGCCAGTAGCCCAGCAGGGGCGGCGTACGAGCAGTACTTC

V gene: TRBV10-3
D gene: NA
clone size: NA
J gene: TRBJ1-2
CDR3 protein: CAISMGGDNYGYTF
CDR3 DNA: TGTGCCATCAGTATGGGAGGGGATAACTATGGCTACACCTTC

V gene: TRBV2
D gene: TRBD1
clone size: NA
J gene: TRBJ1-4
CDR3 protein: CARSDRVSNEKLFF
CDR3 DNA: TGTGCCAGATCCGACAGGGTCTCTAATGAAAAACTGTTTTTT

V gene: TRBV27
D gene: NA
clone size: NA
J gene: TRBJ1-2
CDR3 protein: CASSLSPRDGYTF
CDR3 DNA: TGTGCCAGCAGTTTATCGCCCCGAGATGGCTACACCTTC

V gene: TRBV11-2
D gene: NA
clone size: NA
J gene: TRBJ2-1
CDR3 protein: CASSRTPRGRGEQFF
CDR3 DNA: TGTGCCAGCAGCCGAACTCCGAGGGGGAGGGGTGAGCAGTTCTTC

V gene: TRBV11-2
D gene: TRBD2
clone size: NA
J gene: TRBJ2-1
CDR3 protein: CASSTGGGVYNEQFF
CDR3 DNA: TGTGCCAGCAGCACAGGCGGGGGTGTTTACAATGAGCAGTTCTTC

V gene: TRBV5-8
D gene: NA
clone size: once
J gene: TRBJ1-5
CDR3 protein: CASSRGLNQPQHF
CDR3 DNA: TGTGCCAGCAGCCGGGGTCTTAATCAGCCCCAGCATTTT

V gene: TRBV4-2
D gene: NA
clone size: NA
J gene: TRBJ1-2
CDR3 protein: CASSQQKGVDYGYTF
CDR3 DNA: TGTGCCAGCAGCCAACAGAAAGGGGTCGACTATGGCTACACCTTC

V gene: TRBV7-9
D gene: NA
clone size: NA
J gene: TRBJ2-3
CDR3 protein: CASSFDGATDTQYF
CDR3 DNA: TGTGCCAGCAGCTTTGACGGAGCCACAGATACGCAGTATTTT

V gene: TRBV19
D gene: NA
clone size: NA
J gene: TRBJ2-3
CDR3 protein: CASSISADTQYF
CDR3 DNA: TGTGCCAGTAGTATCAGCGCAGATACGCAGTATTTT

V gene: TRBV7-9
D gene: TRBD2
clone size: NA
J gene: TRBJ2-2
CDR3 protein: CASRTSGGRDTGELFF
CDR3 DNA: TGTGCCAGCAGGACTAGCGGGGGGCGAGACACCGGGGAGCTGTTTTTT